The 14 T cell receptor beta chains in this list originate from one sample, sequenced in a study of beta chain features in type 1 diabetes. All of the isolated RNA was reverse transcribed, so expressed TCRB transcripts were sequenced. The assay was immunoSEQ multiplex PCR, and TCRdb's table has in-frame clones only and misses some. The table shows around 200,000 clones, with approximately 13% occurring only once. The sample taken for sequencing was central memory CD4+ T cells from blood. The receptors were sampled from a young woman in good health.

This sequence joins TRBV11-2 and TRBJ1-1; TRBD1 matches 10 bases. This CDR3 contains 15 residues. V shed 5 bases, J shed 4 bases, and the junction held 7 bases outside the gene matches. CDR1 is SGHAT and CDR2 is FQNNGV in the germline V gene. The CDR3 DNA sequence: TGTGCCAGCAGCCCAGGTGGACAGGGGGTCACTGAAGCTTTCTTT. This sequence encodes CASSPGGQGVTEAFF.

The chain recombines TRBV6-6 with TRBJ2-3; D gene ambiguous. The CDR3 spans 15 residues. The ends were cut back, 2 bases at V and 4 bases at J, with 13 bases in the middle. CDR1 and CDR2 (germline): MNHNY, SVGAGI (reference sequence). The DNA for the CDR3 is TGTGCCAGCAGTTACGAGGCTACCTCGGCAGATACGCAGTATTTT. Its protein product is CASSYEATSADTQYF.

This clone occurred many times. V usage is TRBV2 and J usage is TRBJ1-2; D gene ambiguous. The length of the CDR3 is 16 residues. Germline CDR1 is SNHLY and CDR2 is FYNNEI. V was trimmed by 8 bases and J by 3 bases, leaving 22 bases between them. The CDR3 region has the DNA TGTGCCAGCCGCGACAAGCCAACTAGTCCCTACTATGGCTACACCTTC. Residues: CASRDKPTSPYYGYTF.

This clone was detected a few times. The chain joins TRBV30 to TRBJ2-1; D remains ambiguous. The CDR3 is 11 residues long. Germline loops: CDR1 GTSNPN, CDR2 SVGIG (reference sequence). V lost 0 bases, J lost 8 bases, and 5 bases lay in between. CDR3 sequence (DNA): TGTGCCTGGAGTGTAATCGATGAGCAGTTCTTC. As protein: CAWSVIDEQFF. Filled out from reference TRBV30 and TRBJ2-1, the complete variable domain reads SQTIHQWPATLVQPVGSPLSLECTVEGTSNPNLYWYRQAAGRGLQLLFYSVGIGQISSEVPQNLSASRPQDRQFILSSKKLLLSDSGFYLCAWSVIDEQFFGPGTRLTVL.

This clone was counted ten times or more. The rearrangement uses TRBV27 and TRBJ1-1; TRBD1 agrees at 9 bases. This CDR3 has 14 residues. With V trimmed by 7 bases and J by 5 bases, 8 bases remained unmatched. Germline CDR1 MNHEY, CDR2 SMNVEV (reference sequence). The CDR3 DNA reads as TGTGCCAGCAAGGGGGGGACAGGGAGGACTGAAGCTTTCTTT. Translated: CASKGGTGRTEAFF.

The genes are TRBV28 and TRBJ1-1; possible D gene TRBD1, 5 bases. The length of the CDR3 is 14 residues. Trimming took off 6 bases at V and 5 bases at J, with 16 bases between the two ends. Germline V CDR1 and CDR2: MDHEN, SYDVKM. This chain's CDR3 is CASSYPLGGTEAFF. The DNA for the CDR3 is TGTGCCAGCAGCTATCCTCTCGGGGGGACTGAAGCTTTCTTT.

J is TRBJ1-3 and V is TRBV7-9, with unresolved D. Germline CDR1 SEHNR, CDR2 FQNEAQ (reference sequence). The germline V and J ends were trimmed by 3 bases and 6 bases, with 6 bases remaining between them. The length of the CDR3 is 12 residues. The CDR3 DNA follows: TGTGCCAGCAGCTTTTCCCAAAACACCATATATTTT. Translation gives CASSFSQNTIYF.

The chain combines TRBV11-2 with TRBJ2-5, with a weak D call TRBD2 (5 bases). Germline CDR1 is SGHAT and CDR2 is FQNNGV. There are 14 residues in the CDR3. Between the trimmed V and J ends, which lost 3 bases and 3 bases, there was a span of 11 bases. The CDR3 DNA sequence: TGTGCCAGCAGCTTGTTGGGTAGCGAAGAGACCCAGTACTTC. Its translation is CASSLLGSEETQYF. Full variable domain (outside the CDR3, taken from reference TRBV11-2 and TRBJ2-5): EAGVAQSPRYKIIEKRQSVAFWCNPISGHATLYWYQQILGQGPKLLIQFQNNGVVDDSQLPKDRFSAERLKGVDSTLKIQPAKLEDSAVYLCASSLLGSEETQYFGPGTRLLVL.

The J gene is TRBJ2-1, the V gene TRBV7-9; D ambiguous. The CDR3 sequence is 13 residues long. Trimming left V 7 bases short and J 7 bases short, with 14 bases between. Looked up from germline, CDR1 is SEHNR and CDR2 is FQNEAQ (reference sequence). The CDR3 nucleotides are TGTGCCAGCACCCCAGCGTTGAGGAATGAGCAGTTCTTC. Translation gives CASTPALRNEQFF.

The chain combines TRBV5-1 with TRBJ1-2, with D unclear. The CDR3 consists of 13 residues. Between the trimmed V and J ends, which lost 1 base and 2 bases, there was a span of 6 bases. Germline V gives CDR1 SGHRS, CDR2 YFSETQ. CDR3 protein: CASSLQVNYGYTF. DNA for the CDR3: TGCGCCAGCAGCTTGCAGGTGAACTATGGCTACACCTTC.

V and J are TRBV28 and TRBJ2-7; 8 bases align to TRBD1. Germline CDR1 MDHEN, CDR2 SYDVKM. Trimming took 8 bases from V and 7 from J; bases not matched to a gene: 10. The CDR3 runs to 13 residues. The CDR3 sequence is CASPKDRVDEQYF. CDR3 bases: TGTGCCAGCCCAAAGGACAGGGTCGATGAGCAGTACTTC.

The V gene is TRBV18, the J gene TRBJ2-6; D gene uncertain. Germline V gene data show CDR1 as KGHSH and CDR2 as LQKENI. Trimming shortened V by 3 bases and J by 4 bases, and 19 bases separated the two germline ends. CDR3 size: 18 residues. Here the CDR3 reads CASSPLPSGSWGANVLTF. CDR3 nucleotide sequence: TGTGCCAGCTCACCTTTACCTAGTGGGTCCTGGGGGGCCAACGTCCTGACTTTC.

Only a few counts were recorded for this clone. V and J are TRBV19 and TRBJ1-2; a weak D match, TRBD1 (6 bases). With 1 base removed from V and 3 bases from J, the gap between germline ends came to 9 bases. The germline gives CDR1 LNHDA, CDR2 SQIVND (reference sequence). The CDR3 spans 14 residues. CDR3 amino acids: CASSIGPGDYGYTF. The CDR3 region has the DNA TGTGCCAGTAGTATAGGGCCAGGGGACTATGGCTACACCTTC. Filled out from reference TRBV19 and TRBJ1-2, the complete variable domain reads DGGITQSPKYLFRKEGQNVTLSCEQNLNHDAMYWYRQDPGQGLRLIYYSQIVNDFQKGDIAEGYSVSREKKESFPLTVTSAQKNPTAFYLCASSIGPGDYGYTFGSGTRLTVV.

The chain has TRBV6-5 and TRBJ1-1, with a weak D call TRBD1 (5 bases). This CDR3 is built from 13 residues. The germline CDR1 and CDR2 sequences are MNHEY and SVGAGI. V dropped 1 base and J dropped 11 bases, with 14 bases sitting between them. The CDR3 protein is CASSYFFQGMAFF. DNA of the CDR3: TGTGCCAGCAGTTACTTCTTCCAGGGTATGGCTTTCTTT.